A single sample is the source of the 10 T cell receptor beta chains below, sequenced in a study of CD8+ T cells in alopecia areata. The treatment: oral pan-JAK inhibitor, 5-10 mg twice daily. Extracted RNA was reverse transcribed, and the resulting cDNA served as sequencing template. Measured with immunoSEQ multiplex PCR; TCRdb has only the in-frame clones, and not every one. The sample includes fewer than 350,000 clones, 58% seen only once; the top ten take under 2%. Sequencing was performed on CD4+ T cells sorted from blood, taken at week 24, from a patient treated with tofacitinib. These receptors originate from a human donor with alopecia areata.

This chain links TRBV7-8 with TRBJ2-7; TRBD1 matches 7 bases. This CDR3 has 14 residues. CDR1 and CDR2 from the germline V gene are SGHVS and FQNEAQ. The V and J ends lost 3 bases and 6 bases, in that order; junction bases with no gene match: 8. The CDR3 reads CASSFRQGIREQYF. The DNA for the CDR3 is TGTGCCAGCAGCTTCCGACAGGGTATACGCGAGCAGTACTTC.

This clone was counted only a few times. CDR3 coding DNA: TGTGCCAGCAGTTCCCTTAGGACCGGGGAGCTGTTTTTT. Translating it yields CASSSLRTGELFF. This chain uses TRBV6-5 with TRBJ2-2; no clear D gene. V lost 4 bases and J lost 5, with 8 bases in between. The germline CDR1 and CDR2 sequences are MNHEY and SVGAGI. The CDR3 is 13 residues long.

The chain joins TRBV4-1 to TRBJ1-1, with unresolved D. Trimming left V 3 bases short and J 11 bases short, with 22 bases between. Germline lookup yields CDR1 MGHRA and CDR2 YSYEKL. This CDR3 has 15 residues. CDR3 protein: CASSQTLLISKRAFF. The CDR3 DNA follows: TGCGCCAGCAGCCAGACCCTCCTGATTTCTAAACGGGCTTTCTTT.

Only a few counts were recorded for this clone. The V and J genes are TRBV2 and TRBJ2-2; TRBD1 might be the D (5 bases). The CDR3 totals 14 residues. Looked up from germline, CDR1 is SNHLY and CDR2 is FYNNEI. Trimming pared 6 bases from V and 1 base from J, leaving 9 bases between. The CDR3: CASRPQGNTGELFF. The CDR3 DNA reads TGTGCCAGCAGGCCTCAGGGGAACACCGGGGAGCTGTTTTTT.

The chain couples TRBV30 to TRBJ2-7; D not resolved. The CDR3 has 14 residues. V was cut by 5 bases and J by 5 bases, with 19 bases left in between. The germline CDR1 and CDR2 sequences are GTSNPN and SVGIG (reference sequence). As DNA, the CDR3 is TGTGCCTGGGATAAGGGCACCACGGCCCACGAGCAGTACTTC. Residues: CAWDKGTTAHEQYF.

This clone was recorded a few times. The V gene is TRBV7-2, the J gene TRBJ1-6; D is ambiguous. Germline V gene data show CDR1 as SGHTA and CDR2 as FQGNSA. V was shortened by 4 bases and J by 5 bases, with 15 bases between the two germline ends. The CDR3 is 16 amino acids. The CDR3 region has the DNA TGTGCCAGCAGCTCGGGGTGGGCTGGAGATAATTCACCCCTCCACTTT. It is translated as CASSSGWAGDNSPLHF.

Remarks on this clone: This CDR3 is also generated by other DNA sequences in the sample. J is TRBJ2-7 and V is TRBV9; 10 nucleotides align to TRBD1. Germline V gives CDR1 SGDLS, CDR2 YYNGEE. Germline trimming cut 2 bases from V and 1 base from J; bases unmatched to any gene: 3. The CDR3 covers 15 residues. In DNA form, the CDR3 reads TGTGCCAGCAGCGTGGGGGGACAGGGGTCCTACGAGCAGTACTTC. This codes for CASSVGGQGSYEQYF.

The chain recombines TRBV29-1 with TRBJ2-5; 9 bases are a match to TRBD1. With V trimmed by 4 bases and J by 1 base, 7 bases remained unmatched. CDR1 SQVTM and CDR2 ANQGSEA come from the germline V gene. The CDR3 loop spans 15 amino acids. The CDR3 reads CSVGRQGGIQETQYF. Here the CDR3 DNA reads TGCAGCGTTGGGAGACAGGGGGGAATCCAAGAGACCCAGTACTTC.

This chain's CDR3 is CASSPTPGRGKETQYF. Here the CDR3 DNA reads TGTGCCAGCAGCCCCACCCCCGGGAGGGGGAAAGAGACCCAGTACTTC. The chain combines TRBV9 with TRBJ2-5; 8 bases are a match to TRBD2. The germline V gene encodes CDR1 SGDLS and CDR2 YYNGEE. V shed 4 bases and J 3 bases; nucleotides not matched to a gene: 11. This CDR3 is built from 16 residues.

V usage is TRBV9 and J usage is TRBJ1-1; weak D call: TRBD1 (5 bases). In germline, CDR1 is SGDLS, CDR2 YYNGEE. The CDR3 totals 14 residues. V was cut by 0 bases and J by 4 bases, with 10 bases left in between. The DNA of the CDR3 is TGTGCCAGCAGCGTAGAGGAGGGACGCACTGAAGCTTTCTTT. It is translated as CASSVEEGRTEAFF.